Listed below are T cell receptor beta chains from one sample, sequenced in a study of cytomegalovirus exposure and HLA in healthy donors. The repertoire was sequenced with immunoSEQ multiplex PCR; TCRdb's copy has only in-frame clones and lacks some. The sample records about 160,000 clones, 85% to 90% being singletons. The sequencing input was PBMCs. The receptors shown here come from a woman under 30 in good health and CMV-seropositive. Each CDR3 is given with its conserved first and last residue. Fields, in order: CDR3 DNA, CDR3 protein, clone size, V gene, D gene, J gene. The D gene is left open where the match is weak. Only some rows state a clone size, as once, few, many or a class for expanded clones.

CDR3nt: TGTGCCAGCTCAGACAGGGGGATTCAGAACACTGAAGCTTTCTTT
CDR3aa: CASSDRGIQNTEAFF
abundance: NA
v_gene: TRBV18
d_gene: TRBD1
j_gene: TRBJ1-1

CDR3nt: TGTGCCAGCAGCTTAATGTCTAGCGGGGAGCTTGGCACCGGGGAGCTGTTTTTT
CDR3aa: CASSLMSSGELGTGELFF
abundance: NA
v_gene: TRBV13
d_gene: TRBD2
j_gene: TRBJ2-2

CDR3nt: TGTGCCAGCTCACGCCAGCGGGACGGAACCGGGGAGCTGTTTTTT
CDR3aa: CASSRQRDGTGELFF
abundance: NA
v_gene: TRBV18
d_gene: TRBD2
j_gene: TRBJ2-2

CDR3nt: TGCGCCAGCAGCCAAGATCCCCACGGGGGCATTCAGTACTTC
CDR3aa: CASSQDPHGGIQYF
abundance: NA
v_gene: TRBV4-1
d_gene: NA
j_gene: TRBJ2-4

CDR3nt: TGTGCCAGCAGGGGAGTCGGGACAGGAGCTTATGGCTACACCTTC
CDR3aa: CASRGVGTGAYGYTF
abundance: NA
v_gene: TRBV6-6
d_gene: TRBD1
j_gene: TRBJ1-2

CDR3nt: TGTGCCAGCAGCTTAACGGGGGGACTCTCGGGCAGCTACGAGCAGTACTTC
CDR3aa: CASSLTGGLSGSYEQYF
abundance: once
v_gene: TRBV7-3
d_gene: NA
j_gene: TRBJ2-7

CDR3nt: TGTGCCAGCTCACCTAGGACTAGCGCGTACAATGAGCAGTTCTTC
CDR3aa: CASSPRTSAYNEQFF
abundance: NA
v_gene: TRBV18
d_gene: TRBD2
j_gene: TRBJ2-1

CDR3nt: TGTGCCAGCAGACCGATGACAGAAAACACTGAAGCTTTCTTT
CDR3aa: CASRPMTENTEAFF
abundance: NA
v_gene: TRBV9
d_gene: NA
j_gene: TRBJ1-1

CDR3nt: TGCGCCAGCACCCAGGACATCACGTTTCTTATCAATCAGCCCCAGCATTTT
CDR3aa: CASTQDITFLINQPQHF
abundance: NA
v_gene: TRBV10-1
d_gene: NA
j_gene: TRBJ1-5

CDR3nt: TGTGCCAGTAGTCCCCGTCCTGGAAACACCATATATTTT
CDR3aa: CASSPRPGNTIYF
abundance: NA
v_gene: TRBV19
d_gene: NA
j_gene: TRBJ1-3

CDR3nt: TGTGCCAGCAGTGCCTGGGACAGGGGGCGAACTGAAGCTTTCTTT
CDR3aa: CASSAWDRGRTEAFF
abundance: NA
v_gene: TRBV6-1
d_gene: TRBD1
j_gene: TRBJ1-1

CDR3nt: TGCAGCAGCCAGAAGGGGAACTATGGCTACACCTTC
CDR3aa: CSSQKGNYGYTF
abundance: NA
v_gene: TRBV29-1
d_gene: NA
j_gene: TRBJ1-2

CDR3nt: TGTGCCAGCAGTGCCCGGGATACCGGGGAGCTGTTTTTT
CDR3aa: CASSARDTGELFF
abundance: NA
v_gene: TRBV6-1
d_gene: NA
j_gene: TRBJ2-2

CDR3nt: TGTGCCTGGAGTCCCGGTCAACTCGGCTACACCTTC
CDR3aa: CAWSPGQLGYTF
abundance: NA
v_gene: TRBV30
d_gene: NA
j_gene: TRBJ1-2

CDR3nt: TGTGCCTCTTCCAGACTAGCTAGCACAGATACGCAGTATTTT
CDR3aa: CASSRLASTDTQYF
abundance: NA
v_gene: TRBV30
d_gene: TRBD2
j_gene: TRBJ2-3

CDR3nt: TGTGCCAGCAGCTTAGGTTCGGGAGGAGAGACCCAGTACTTC
CDR3aa: CASSLGSGGETQYF
abundance: NA
v_gene: TRBV7-3
d_gene: TRBD2
j_gene: TRBJ2-5